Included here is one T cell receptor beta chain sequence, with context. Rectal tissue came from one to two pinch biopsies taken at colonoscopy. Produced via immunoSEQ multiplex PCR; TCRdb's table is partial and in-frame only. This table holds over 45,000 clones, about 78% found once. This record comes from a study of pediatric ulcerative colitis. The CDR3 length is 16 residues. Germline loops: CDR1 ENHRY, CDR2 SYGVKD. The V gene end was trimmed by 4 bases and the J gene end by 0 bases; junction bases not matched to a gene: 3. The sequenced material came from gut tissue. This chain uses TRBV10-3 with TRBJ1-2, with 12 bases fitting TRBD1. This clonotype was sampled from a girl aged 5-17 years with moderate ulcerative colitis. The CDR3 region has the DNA TGTGCCATCAGTGTGGGGACAGGGGGCTCTAACTATGGCTACACCTTC. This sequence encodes CAISVGTGGSNYGYTF.